This T cell receptor beta chain appears in the sequencing data of a study of T cells expressing NK-cell markers. About the research overall: Investigators obtained TCR beta repertoires from sorted CD3+CD56+NKG2C+, CD3+CD56+NKG2C- and CD3+CD56-NKG2C+ T cells. There were seven HCMV-seropositive donors and one seronegative donor among the eight sequenced.

TCRdb re-analyzed the 5' RACE reads; it lists each CDR3 protein once, without DNA. Here the sample table reports roughly 380,000 distinct CDR3 sequences. CDR3 length: 15 amino acids. The germline V gene has CDR1 SGHTA and CDR2 FQGNSA. The TCR originated in a man aged 18-70 years in good health. The specimen sequenced was blood T cells: a sorted CD56 or NKG2C T cell subset, CD4+ or CD8+ T cells, or bulk PBMC T cells (not recorded which). The chain uses TRBV7-2 and TRBJ2-5; TCRdb's assignment of TRBD2 cannot be checked, as there is no DNA. CDR3 residues: CASSLLAGNQETQYF.